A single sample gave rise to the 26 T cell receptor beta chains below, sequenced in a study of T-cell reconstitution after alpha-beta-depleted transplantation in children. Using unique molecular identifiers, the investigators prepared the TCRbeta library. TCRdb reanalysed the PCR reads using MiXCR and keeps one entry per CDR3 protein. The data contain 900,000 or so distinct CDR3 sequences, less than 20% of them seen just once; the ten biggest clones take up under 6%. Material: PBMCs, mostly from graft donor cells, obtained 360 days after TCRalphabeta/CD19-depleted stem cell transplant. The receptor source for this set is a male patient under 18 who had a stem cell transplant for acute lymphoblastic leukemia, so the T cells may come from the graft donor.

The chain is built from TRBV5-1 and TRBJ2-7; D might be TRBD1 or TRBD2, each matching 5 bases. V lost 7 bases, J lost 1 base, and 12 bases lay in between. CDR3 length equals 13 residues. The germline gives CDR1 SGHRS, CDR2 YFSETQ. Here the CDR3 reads CASALEGSYEQYF. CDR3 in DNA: TGCGCCAGCGCCCTAGAGGGGTCCTACGAGCAGTACTTC.

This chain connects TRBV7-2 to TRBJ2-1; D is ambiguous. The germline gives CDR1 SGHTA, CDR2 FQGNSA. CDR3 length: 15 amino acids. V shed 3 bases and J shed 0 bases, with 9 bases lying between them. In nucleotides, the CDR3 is TGTGCCAGCAGCTTGGTAATTAGCTCCTACAATGAGCAGTTCTTC. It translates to CASSLVISSYNEQFF.

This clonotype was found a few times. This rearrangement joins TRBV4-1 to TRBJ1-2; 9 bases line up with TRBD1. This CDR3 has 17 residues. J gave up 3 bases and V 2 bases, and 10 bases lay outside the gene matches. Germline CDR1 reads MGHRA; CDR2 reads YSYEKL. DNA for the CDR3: TGCGCCAGCAGCCAAACACTTCGGACAGGGGAGTACTATGGCTACACCTTC. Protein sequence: CASSQTLRTGEYYGYTF.

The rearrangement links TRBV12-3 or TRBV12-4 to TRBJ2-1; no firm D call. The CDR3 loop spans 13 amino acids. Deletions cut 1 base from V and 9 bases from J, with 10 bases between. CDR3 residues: CASSLGPMVEQFF. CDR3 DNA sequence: TGTGCCAGCAGTTTAGGCCCCATGGTTGAGCAGTTCTTC.

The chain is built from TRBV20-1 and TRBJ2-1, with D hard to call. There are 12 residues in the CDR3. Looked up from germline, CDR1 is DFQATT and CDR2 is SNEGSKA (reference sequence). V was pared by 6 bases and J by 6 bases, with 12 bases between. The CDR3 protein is CSAPWGLNEQFF. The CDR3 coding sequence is TGCAGTGCCCCATGGGGTCTCAATGAGCAGTTCTTC.

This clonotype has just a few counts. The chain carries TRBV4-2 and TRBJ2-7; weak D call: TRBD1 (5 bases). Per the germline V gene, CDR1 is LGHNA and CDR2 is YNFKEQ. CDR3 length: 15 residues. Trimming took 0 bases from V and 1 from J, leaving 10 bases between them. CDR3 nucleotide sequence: TGTGCCAGCAGCCAAGAGAGCAGGGTTTCCTACGAGCAGTACTTC. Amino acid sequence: CASSQESRVSYEQYF.

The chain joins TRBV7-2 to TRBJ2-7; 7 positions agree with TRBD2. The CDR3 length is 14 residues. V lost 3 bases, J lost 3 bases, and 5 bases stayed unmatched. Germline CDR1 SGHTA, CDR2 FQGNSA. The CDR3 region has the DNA TGTGCCAGCAGCTTTCGGCGGGAGTACTACGAGCAGTACTTC. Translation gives CASSFRREYYEQYF.

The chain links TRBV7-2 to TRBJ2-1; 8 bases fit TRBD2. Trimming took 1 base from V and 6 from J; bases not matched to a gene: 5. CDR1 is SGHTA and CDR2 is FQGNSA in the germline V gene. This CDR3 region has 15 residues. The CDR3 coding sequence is TGTGCCAGCAGCTTAGGCGGGGGGTGGGGCAATGAGCAGTTCTTC. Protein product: CASSLGGGWGNEQFF.

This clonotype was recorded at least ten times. The DNA for the CDR3 is TGCGCCAGCAGCCCCAGGGGCGGTCTAGCGGGCTCTAATGAGCAGTTCTTC. Translated: CASSPRGGLAGSNEQFF. The J gene is TRBJ2-1, the V gene TRBV5-1; TRBD2 matches 8 bases. Germline V lookup: CDR1 SGHRS, CDR2 YFSETQ. This CDR3 contains 17 residues. Trimming took 4 bases from V and 7 from J; bases not matched to a gene: 16. The whole variable domain, remainder taken from reference TRBV5-1 and TRBJ2-1, is KAGVTQTPRYLIKTRGQQVTLSCSPISGHRSVSWYQQTPGQGLQFLFEYFSETQRNKGNFPGRFSGRQFSNSRSEMNVSTLELGDSALYLCASSPRGGLAGSNEQFFGPGTRLTVL.

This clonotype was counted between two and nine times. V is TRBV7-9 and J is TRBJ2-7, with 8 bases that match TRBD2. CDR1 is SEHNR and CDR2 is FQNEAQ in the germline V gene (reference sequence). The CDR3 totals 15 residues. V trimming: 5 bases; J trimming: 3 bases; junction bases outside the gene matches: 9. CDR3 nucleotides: TGTGCCAGCAGCATCTTAGCGGGATCACGCTACGAGCAGTACTTC. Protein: CASSILAGSRYEQYF.

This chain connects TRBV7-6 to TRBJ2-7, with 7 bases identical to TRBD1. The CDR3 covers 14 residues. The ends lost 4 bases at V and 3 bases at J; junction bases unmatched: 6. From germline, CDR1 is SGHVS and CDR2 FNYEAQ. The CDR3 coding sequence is TGTGCCAGCAGCTCGCGACAGGGTTACTACGAGCAGTACTTC. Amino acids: CASSSRQGYYEQYF.

CDR3 DNA: TGTGCCAGCTCCCTAATATCCGGGACTAGGGACGAGCAGTACTTC. As protein: CASSLISGTRDEQYF. The J gene is TRBJ2-7, the V gene TRBV18; 8 bases line up with TRBD2. The germline gives CDR1 KGHSH, CDR2 LQKENI. The CDR3 loop spans 15 amino acids. The V and J ends lost 6 bases and 5 bases, in that order; junction bases with no gene match: 12.

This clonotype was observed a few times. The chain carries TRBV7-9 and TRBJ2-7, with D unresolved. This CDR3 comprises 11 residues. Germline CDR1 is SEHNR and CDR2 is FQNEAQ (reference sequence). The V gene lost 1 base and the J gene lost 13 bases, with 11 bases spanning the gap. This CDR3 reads CASSLEGPRYF. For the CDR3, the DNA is TGTGCCAGCAGCTTAGAAGGGCCGAGATACTTC.

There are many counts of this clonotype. In nucleotides, the CDR3 is TGTGCCAGCAGGACAGGGCATAATTCACCCCTCCACTTT. This gives the protein CASRTGHNSPLHF. The chain has TRBV6-1 and TRBJ1-6; 7 nucleotides line up with TRBD1. V lost 6 bases, J lost 5 bases, and 1 base stayed unmatched. CDR3 size: 13 residues. From germline, CDR1 is MNHNS and CDR2 SASEGT.

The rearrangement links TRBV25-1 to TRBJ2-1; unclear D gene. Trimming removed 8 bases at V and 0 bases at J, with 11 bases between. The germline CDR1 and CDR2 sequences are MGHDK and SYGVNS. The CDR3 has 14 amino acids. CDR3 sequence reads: CASAYISSYNEQFF. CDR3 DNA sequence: TGTGCCAGCGCTTACATAAGCTCCTACAATGAGCAGTTCTTC.

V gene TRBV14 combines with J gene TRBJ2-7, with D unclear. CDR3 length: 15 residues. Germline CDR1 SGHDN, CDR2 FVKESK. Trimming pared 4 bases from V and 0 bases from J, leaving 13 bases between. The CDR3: CASSPRVSLSYEQYF. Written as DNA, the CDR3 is TGTGCCAGCAGCCCCCGTGTATCCCTCTCCTACGAGCAGTACTTC.

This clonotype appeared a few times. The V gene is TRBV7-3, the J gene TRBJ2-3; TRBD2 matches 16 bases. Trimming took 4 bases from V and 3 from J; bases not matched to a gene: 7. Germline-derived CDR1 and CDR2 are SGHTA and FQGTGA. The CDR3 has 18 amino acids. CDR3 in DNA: TGTGCCAGCAGCTCACCGGGACTAGCGGGAGGGCGTACAGATACGCAGTATTTT. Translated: CASSSPGLAGGRTDTQYF. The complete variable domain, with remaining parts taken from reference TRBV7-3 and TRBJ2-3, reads GAGVSQTPSNKVTEKGKYVELRCDPISGHTALYWYRQSLGQGPEFLIYFQGTGAADDSGLPNDRFFAVRPEGSVSTLKIQRTERGDSAVYLCASSSPGLAGGRTDTQYFGPGTRLTVL.

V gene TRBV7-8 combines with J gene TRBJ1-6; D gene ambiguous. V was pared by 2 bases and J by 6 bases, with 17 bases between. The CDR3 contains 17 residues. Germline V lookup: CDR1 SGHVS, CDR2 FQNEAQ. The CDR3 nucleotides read TGTGCCAGCAGCTTATTACGAGGACTCCCTAGTAATTCACCCCTCCACTTT. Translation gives CASSLLRGLPSNSPLHF.

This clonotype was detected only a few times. CDR3 coding DNA: TGCGCCAGCAGCCTGGGACTAGCGGGGTGGGGTGAGCAGTTCTTC. Its translation: CASSLGLAGWGEQFF. This rearrangement joins TRBV5-1 to TRBJ2-1, with 13 bases that match TRBD2. The V and J ends lost 4 bases and 9 bases, in that order; junction bases with no gene match: 7. Germline CDR1 and CDR2: SGHRS and YFSETQ. The CDR3 is 15 residues long.

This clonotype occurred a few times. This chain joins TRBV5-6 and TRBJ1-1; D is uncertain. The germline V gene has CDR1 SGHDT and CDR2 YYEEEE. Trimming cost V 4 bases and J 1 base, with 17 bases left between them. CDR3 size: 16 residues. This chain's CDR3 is CASSIGLRNWNTEAFF. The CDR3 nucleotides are TGTGCCAGCAGCATAGGCCTTCGGAATTGGAACACTGAAGCTTTCTTT.

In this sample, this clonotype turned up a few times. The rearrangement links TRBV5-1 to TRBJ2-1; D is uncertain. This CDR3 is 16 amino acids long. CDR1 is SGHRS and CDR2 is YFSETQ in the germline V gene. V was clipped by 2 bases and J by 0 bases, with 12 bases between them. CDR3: CASSFVKLNSYNEQFF. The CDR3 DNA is TGCGCCAGCAGCTTTGTTAAGCTTAACTCCTACAATGAGCAGTTCTTC.

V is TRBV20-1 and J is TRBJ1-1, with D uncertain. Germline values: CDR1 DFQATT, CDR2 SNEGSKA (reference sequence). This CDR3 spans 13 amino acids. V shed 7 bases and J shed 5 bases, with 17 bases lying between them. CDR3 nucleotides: TGCAGTGTTAGCCGGTCGGGCGCAACTGAAGCTTTCTTT. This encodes CSVSRSGATEAFF.

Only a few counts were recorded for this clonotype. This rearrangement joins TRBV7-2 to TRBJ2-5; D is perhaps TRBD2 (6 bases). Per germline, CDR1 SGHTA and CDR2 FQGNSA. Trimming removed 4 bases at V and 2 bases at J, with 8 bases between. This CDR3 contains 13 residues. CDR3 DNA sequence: TGTGCCAGCAGCTGGGACTTTCAAGAGACCCAGTACTTC. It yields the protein CASSWDFQETQYF.

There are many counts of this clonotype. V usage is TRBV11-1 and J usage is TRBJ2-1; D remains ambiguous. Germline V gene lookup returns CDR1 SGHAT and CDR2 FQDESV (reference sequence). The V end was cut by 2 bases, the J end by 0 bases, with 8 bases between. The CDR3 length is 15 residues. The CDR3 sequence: CASSLRPSSYNEQFF. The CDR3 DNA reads TGTGCCAGCAGCTTACGACCGAGCTCCTACAATGAGCAGTTCTTC.

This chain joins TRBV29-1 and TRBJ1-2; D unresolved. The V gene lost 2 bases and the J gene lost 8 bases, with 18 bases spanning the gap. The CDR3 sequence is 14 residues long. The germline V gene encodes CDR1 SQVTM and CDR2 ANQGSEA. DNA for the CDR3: TGCAGCGTTGAAAAGACCCTGACCGGCGGCGGCTACACCTTC. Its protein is CSVEKTLTGGGYTF.

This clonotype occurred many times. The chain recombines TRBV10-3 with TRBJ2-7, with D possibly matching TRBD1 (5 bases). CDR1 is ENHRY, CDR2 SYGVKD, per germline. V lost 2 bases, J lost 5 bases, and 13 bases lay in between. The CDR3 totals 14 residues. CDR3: CAISEGGKGHEQYF. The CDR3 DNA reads TGTGCCATCAGTGAGGGTGGAAAGGGGCACGAGCAGTACTTC.